This passage covers 30 T cell receptor beta chains from one sample sequenced in a study of shared clonotypes between healthy human individuals. Sequencing was performed with immunoSEQ multiplex PCR; in TCRdb, only in-frame clones are kept and a portion is missing. The sample includes 2 million to 2.5 million clones, approximately 95% of them seen just once. The sample was naive CD4+ T cells sorted from blood. Subset specified: CD45RA+ positively selected. The origin of the receptors is a man aged 18 to 30 in good health.

The CDR3 region is CASSLGVLAGGLTDTQYF. The CDR3 bases are TGTGCCAGCAGCTTAGGAGTTCTAGCGGGAGGGCTAACAGATACGCAGTATTTT. This chain connects TRBV7-2 to TRBJ2-3; 12 bases agree with TRBD2. V dropped 1 base and J dropped 3; count of bases not matched to a gene: 8. The CDR3 spans 18 residues. Germline V gene lookup returns CDR1 SGHTA and CDR2 FQGNSA.

This rearrangement joins TRBV7-6 to TRBJ1-1; 7 bases are shared with TRBD1. Trimming took 2 bases from V and 6 from J; bases not matched to a gene: 6. CDR3 size: 14 residues. Germline loops: CDR1 SGHVS, CDR2 FNYEAQ. CDR3 nucleotide sequence: TGTGCCAGCAGCTTAACCGACAGGGCAGCTGAAGCTTTCTTT. Amino acid sequence: CASSLTDRAAEAFF.

This chain joins TRBV6-6 and TRBJ2-7; 10 bases fit TRBD2. The germline gives CDR1 MNHNY, CDR2 SVGAGI (reference sequence). The CDR3 is 15 amino acids. Trimming at V came to 4 bases and at J to 0 bases, leaving 3 bases not matched to a gene. The CDR3 reads CASSLTSGASYEQYF. CDR3 coding DNA: TGTGCCAGCAGTTTAACTAGCGGGGCCTCCTACGAGCAGTACTTC.

CDR3 sequence reads: CASSFTDNSGNTIYF. CDR3 DNA sequence: TGTGCCAGCAGCTTTACGGACAACTCTGGAAACACCATATATTTT. The gene calls are TRBV7-2 and TRBJ1-3; possible D gene TRBD1, 5 bases. CDR3 length: 15 residues. Germline-derived CDR1 and CDR2 are SGHTA and FQGNSA. V dropped 3 bases and J dropped 0 bases, with 9 bases sitting between them.

The rearrangement joins TRBV29-1 to TRBJ2-7, with 11 bases matching TRBD2. CDR3 length: 15 residues. The V segment lost 7 bases and the J segment 1 base; nucleotides outside the gene matches: 9. Germline CDR1 reads SQVTM; CDR2 reads ANQGSEA. Here the CDR3 reads CSGRTGTSGSYEQYF. The CDR3 DNA is TGCAGCGGTAGAACCGGGACTAGCGGATCCTACGAGCAGTACTTC.

With respect to this clone: The same CDR3 arises from other DNA sequences in this sample as well. This sequence joins TRBV29-1 and TRBJ1-2; D is undetermined. This CDR3 is 8 amino acids long. V was clipped by 4 bases and J by 8 bases, with 2 bases between them. In germline, CDR1 is SQVTM, CDR2 ANQGSEA. Here the CDR3 reads CSVGGYTF. The CDR3, as DNA: TGCAGCGTTGGAGGCTACACCTTC.

The gene calls are TRBV29-1 and TRBJ2-5; the D call may be TRBD1 or TRBD2 (5 bases each). CDR1 is SQVTM, CDR2 ANQGSEA, per germline. The V end lost 4 bases, the J end lost 5 bases, and 14 bases lay between the germline ends. The CDR3 spans 13 residues. DNA of the CDR3: TGCAGCGTTGTTGGGGCGGGTGGGGAGACCCAGTACTTC. Encoded protein: CSVVGAGGETQYF. The full variable domain, with the rest looked up from reference TRBV29-1 and TRBJ2-5, is SAVISQKPSRDICQRGTSLTIQCQVDSQVTMMFWYRQQPGQSLTLIATANQGSEATYESGFVIDKFPISRPNLTFSTLTVSNMSPEDSSIYLCSVVGAGGETQYFGPGTRLLVL.

V and J are TRBV7-9 and TRBJ2-3; TRBD2 matches at 12 bases. CDR3 length: 16 residues. J lost 7 bases, V lost 5 bases, and 10 bases had no gene match. Germline values: CDR1 SEHNR, CDR2 FQNEAQ (reference sequence). The CDR3 loop is CASSVRLAGDRNTQYF. CDR3 nucleotides: TGTGCCAGCAGCGTCCGACTAGCGGGAGATCGGAATACGCAGTATTTT.

As regards this clone: In the same sample, other DNA sequences code for this CDR3. The V call is TRBV7-9, the J call TRBJ2-1; 7 nucleotides align to TRBD2. With V trimmed by 3 bases and J by 6 bases, 5 bases remained unmatched. Germline values: CDR1 SEHNR, CDR2 FQNEAQ (reference sequence). The CDR3 consists of 14 residues. Here the CDR3 DNA reads TGTGCCAGCAGCTTGGCTAGCGGCGTCAATGAGCAGTTCTTC. Amino acid sequence: CASSLASGVNEQFF. The variable domain in full, completed from reference TRBV7-9 and TRBJ2-1, reads DTGVSQNPRHKITKRGQNVTFRCDPISEHNRLYWYRQTLGQGPEFLTYFQNEAQLEKSRLLSDRFSAERPKGSFSTLEIQRTEQGDSAMYLCASSLASGVNEQFFGPGTRLTVL.

The V call is TRBV11-2, the J call TRBJ1-6; 8 positions agree with TRBD1. Germline V gene data show CDR1 as SGHAT and CDR2 as FQNNGV. The trim removed 5 bases at V and 8 bases at J, leaving 14 bases unmatched. This CDR3 region has 17 residues. In nucleotides, the CDR3 is TGTGCCAGCAGCAACCGTTTAAGGACAGGGCTATATTCACCCCTCCACTTT. It translates to CASSNRLRTGLYSPLHF.

Comments on this clone: The sample contains more than one DNA sequence encoding this CDR3. The V and J genes are TRBV7-9 and TRBJ2-7; maybe TRBD2 (5 bases). CDR1 and CDR2 (germline): SEHNR, FQNEAQ (reference sequence). The V end was cut by 1 base, the J end by 6 bases, with 7 bases between. This CDR3 region has 12 residues. DNA for the CDR3: TGTGCCAGCAGCTTAGGAGGGAGCGAGCAGTACTTC. As protein: CASSLGGSEQYF.

The V call is TRBV10-3, the J call TRBJ1-1; D remains ambiguous. This CDR3 region has 18 residues. Trimming stripped 2 bases from V and 4 bases from J, with 23 bases between. Germline-derived CDR1 and CDR2 are ENHRY and SYGVKD. The CDR3: CAISEGPLIWTTSTEAFF. In DNA form, the CDR3 reads TGTGCCATCAGTGAGGGTCCGTTAATCTGGACCACGAGCACTGAAGCTTTCTTT.

The chain couples TRBV6-4 to TRBJ1-1; unclear D gene. V dropped 3 bases and J dropped 3 bases, with 8 bases sitting between them. Germline loops: CDR1 MRHNA, CDR2 SNTAGT. This CDR3 spans 13 amino acids. Here the CDR3 reads CASSESGDTEAFF. The DNA of the CDR3 is TGTGCCAGCAGTGAGTCCGGGGACACTGAAGCTTTCTTT.

This clone was detected only once. This chain links TRBV2 with TRBJ2-6; a possible D gene is TRBD1 (5 bases). Trimming removed 6 bases at V and 0 bases at J, with 15 bases between. The CDR3 is 17 residues long. The germline V gene encodes CDR1 SNHLY and CDR2 FYNNEI. This CDR3 is CASSREHLVSGANVLTF. The CDR3 DNA sequence: TGTGCCAGCAGCAGGGAACACCTTGTCTCTGGGGCCAACGTCCTGACTTTC.

The chain is built from TRBV5-1 and TRBJ1-3, with D maybe TRBD1 (6 bases). This CDR3 has 15 residues. Trimming removed 7 bases from V and 0 bases from J, with 14 bases in between. Germline V lookup: CDR1 SGHRS, CDR2 YFSETQ. In DNA form, the CDR3 reads TGCGCCAGCGGGGCGACAGGAGACTCTGGAAACACCATATATTTT. As protein: CASGATGDSGNTIYF. The full variable domain, rest sourced from reference TRBV5-1 and TRBJ1-3, is KAGVTQTPRYLIKTRGQQVTLSCSPISGHRSVSWYQQTPGQGLQFLFEYFSETQRNKGNFPGRFSGRQFSNSRSEMNVSTLELGDSALYLCASGATGDSGNTIYFGEGSWLTVV.

The chain employs TRBV4-3 and TRBJ2-4, with TRBD2 as a possible D gene (6 bases). This CDR3 spans 17 amino acids. Trimming removed 0 bases from V and 3 bases from J, with 15 bases in between. Germline lookup yields CDR1 LGHNA and CDR2 YSLEER. CDR3 amino acids: CASSQDPGDPNKNIQYF. The CDR3 nucleotides read TGCGCCAGCAGCCAAGACCCGGGAGACCCAAACAAAAACATTCAGTACTTC.

This chain uses TRBV7-9 with TRBJ1-1, with TRBD1 matching 7 bases. This CDR3 comprises 17 residues. The J segment lost 4 bases and the V segment lost 1 base, leaving 12 bases of the junction unmatched. Germline CDR1 reads SEHNR; CDR2 reads FQNEAQ (reference sequence). The CDR3 sequence is CASSLGATGWGGTEAFF. CDR3 in DNA: TGTGCCAGCAGCTTAGGGGCGACAGGGTGGGGAGGCACTGAAGCTTTCTTT.

In this sample, this clone turned up once. This chain links TRBV6-6 with TRBJ2-7, with TRBD1 identical over 7 bases. Germline CDR1 and CDR2: MNHNY and SVGAGI (reference sequence). The trim removed 6 bases at V and 4 bases at J, leaving 12 bases unmatched. The CDR3 contains 15 residues. CDR3 residues: CASRTHRDSLYEQYF. The CDR3, as DNA: TGTGCCAGCAGAACCCACCGGGACAGCCTTTACGAGCAGTACTTC.

The gene calls are TRBV9 and TRBJ2-5; D is undetermined. Trimming left V 4 bases short and J 1 base short, with 14 bases between. This CDR3 is built from 15 residues. Germline V CDR1 and CDR2: SGDLS, YYNGEE. In DNA, the CDR3 is TGTGCCAGCAGCCCCGTTGGGCAGACCCAAGAGACCCAGTACTTC. Translating it yields CASSPVGQTQETQYF.

The genes are TRBV11-2 and TRBJ2-1; D gene unclear. The germline CDR1 and CDR2 sequences are SGHAT and FQNNGV. V was cut by 1 base and J by 4 bases, with 5 bases left in between. This CDR3 contains 13 residues. This CDR3 reads CASSLAKYNEQFF. The CDR3 nucleotides read TGTGCCAGCAGCTTAGCGAAGTACAATGAGCAGTTCTTC.

This clone was seen only once. This rearrangement joins TRBV7-3 to TRBJ2-7; perhaps TRBD1 as D (5 bases). V lost 3 bases and J lost 2, with 14 bases in between. CDR3 length: 15 residues. Per the germline V gene, CDR1 is SGHTA and CDR2 is FQGTGA. The CDR3 sequence is CASSFGAGNAYEQYF. The CDR3 DNA sequence: TGTGCCAGCAGCTTTGGGGCAGGTAATGCCTACGAGCAGTACTTC.

The genes are TRBV6-5 and TRBJ1-2; tentative D call: TRBD1 (5 bases). Trimming left V 10 bases short and J 4 bases short, with 10 bases between. Germline V gives CDR1 MNHEY, CDR2 SVGAGI. The CDR3 has 11 amino acids. The CDR3 loop reads CAIGQGYGYTF. DNA for the CDR3: TGTGCCATCGGACAAGGCTATGGCTACACCTTC.

This chain uses TRBV7-9 with TRBJ2-7, with TRBD2 identical over 12 bases. With 6 bases clipped from V and 5 bases from J, the junction kept 11 bases outside the gene matches. Germline V gene sequence: CDR1 SEHNR, CDR2 FQNEAQ (reference sequence). The CDR3 has 16 residues. Here the CDR3 DNA reads TGTGCCAGCAGTGTAGGGACTAGCGGGCCTGTCCACGAGCAGTACTTC. Translating gives CASSVGTSGPVHEQYF.

The V call is TRBV10-3, the J call TRBJ2-7; D may be TRBD1 (6 bases). Trimming pared 0 bases from V and 5 bases from J, leaving 17 bases between. There are 16 residues in the CDR3. Germline V gene data show CDR1 as ENHRY and CDR2 as SYGVKD. The CDR3 DNA is TGTGCCATCAGTGAGTCCCGAGGAACAGGGAGCGACGAGCAGTACTTC. It translates to CAISESRGTGSDEQYF.

In this sample, this clone turned up once. The rearrangement uses TRBV5-1 and TRBJ2-5, with TRBD1 matching over 11 bases. After removal of 0 bases from V and 0 bases from J, the junction contained 1 base not matched to a gene. The V gene's germline CDR1 is SGHRS and CDR2 YFSETQ. CDR3 length: 16 residues. Here the CDR3 reads CASSLGTGGHQETQYF. In DNA, the CDR3 is TGCGCCAGCAGCTTGGGGACAGGGGGCCACCAAGAGACCCAGTACTTC.

The chain links TRBV18 to TRBJ2-7, with D perhaps matching TRBD1 (6 bases). Germline CDR1 is KGHSH and CDR2 is LQKENI. There are 14 residues in the CDR3. The V end lost 5 bases, the J end lost 3 bases, and 14 bases lay between the germline ends. DNA of the CDR3: TGTGCCAGCTCATTCCGGGACAACTACTACGAGCAGTACTTC. Translated, it gives CASSFRDNYYEQYF. Combining the CDR3 with reference TRBV18 and TRBJ2-7 gives the whole variable domain NAGVMQNPRHLVRRRGQEARLRCSPMKGHSHVYWYRQLPEEGLKFMVYLQKENIIDESGMPKERFSAEFPKEGPSILRIQQVVRGDSAAYFCASSFRDNYYEQYFGPGTRLTVT.

This clone was found once. The V and J genes are TRBV11-3 and TRBJ1-6; D unclear. Trimming cost V 5 bases and J 8 bases, with 22 bases left between them. Germline V gives CDR1 SGHNT, CDR2 YENEEA. The CDR3 runs to 17 residues. As DNA, the CDR3 is TGTGCCAGCAGCCCGAAGACGGAGTTTCGGGGAGATTCACCCCTCCACTTT. This translates into CASSPKTEFRGDSPLHF.

This clone was seen a handful of times. V and J are TRBV14 and TRBJ1-6; D is unclear. The CDR3 is made up of 15 amino acids. Germline V gene sequence: CDR1 SGHDN, CDR2 FVKESK. Trimming took off 2 bases at V and 10 bases at J, with 15 bases between the two ends. The CDR3 bases are TGTGCCAGCAGCCAACAGGTTACCCTTGGCTCACCCCTCCACTTT. As protein: CASSQQVTLGSPLHF. Filled out from reference TRBV14 and TRBJ1-6, the complete variable domain reads EAGVTQFPSHSVIEKGQTVTLRCDPISGHDNLYWYRRVMGKEIKFLLHFVKESKQDESGMPNNRFLAERTGGTYSTLKVQPAELEDSGVYFCASSQQVTLGSPLHFGNGTRLTVT.

This chain uses TRBV5-1 with TRBJ1-1, with unresolved D. V was shortened by 5 bases and J by 1 base, with 12 bases between the two germline ends. The CDR3 runs to 14 residues. The germline gives CDR1 SGHRS, CDR2 YFSETQ. The CDR3 loop is CASRDGSGNTEAFF. For the CDR3, the DNA is TGCGCCAGCAGGGACGGGTCAGGGAACACTGAAGCTTTCTTT.

The genes are TRBV10-3 and TRBJ1-3, with 7 bases identical to TRBD1. CDR1 is ENHRY, CDR2 SYGVKD, per germline. V lost 2 bases to trimming and J lost 3 bases; unmatched junction nucleotides: 4. The CDR3 totals 15 residues. The CDR3 reads CAISEDRVGGNTIYF. The CDR3 DNA reads TGTGCCATCAGTGAGGACAGGGTGGGTGGAAACACCATATATTTT.